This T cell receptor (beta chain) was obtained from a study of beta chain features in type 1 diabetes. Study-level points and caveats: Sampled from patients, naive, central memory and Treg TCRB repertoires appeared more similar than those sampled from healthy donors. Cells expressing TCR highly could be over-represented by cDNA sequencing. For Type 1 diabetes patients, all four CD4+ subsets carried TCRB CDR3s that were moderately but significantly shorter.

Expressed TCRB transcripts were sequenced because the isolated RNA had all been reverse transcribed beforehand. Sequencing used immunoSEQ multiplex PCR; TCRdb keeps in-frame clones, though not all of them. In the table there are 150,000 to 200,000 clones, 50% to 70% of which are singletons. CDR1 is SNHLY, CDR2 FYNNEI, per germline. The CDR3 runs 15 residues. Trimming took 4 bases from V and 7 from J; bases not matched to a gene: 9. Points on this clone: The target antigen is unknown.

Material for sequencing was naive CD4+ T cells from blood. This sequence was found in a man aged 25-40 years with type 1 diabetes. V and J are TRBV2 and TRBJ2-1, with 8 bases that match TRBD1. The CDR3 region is CASSARTGLWNEQFF. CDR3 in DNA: TGTGCCAGCAGTGCCCGGACAGGGTTATGGAATGAGCAGTTCTTC.